This paragraph reports one T cell receptor (beta chain). With 5 bases removed from V and 3 bases from J, the gap between germline ends came to 14 bases. Germline V lookup: CDR1 SGHAT, CDR2 FQNNGV. The CDR3 is made up of 14 amino acids. This sample stems from a study of blood T cell repertoires in COVID-19. The wider study: The United States, Italy and Spain were the sources of the acute and convalescent COVID-19 samples. PBMCs, B-cell-depleted T cells, or T cells provided the cDNA or gDNA that made up the material.

Per the original data handling: Researchers report that nucleated cell counts were estimated from reference gene primer amplification. Profiled with immunoSEQ multiplex PCR; TCRdb holds only in-frame clones, not every one. V and J calls and clone size are given by that table; D and trimming were obtained from the DNA. The sample has 35,000 to 55,000 clones, around 83% seen once. This chain uses TRBV11-2 with TRBJ2-7; the D gene is possibly TRBD1 (5 bases). The clonotype was recovered from a woman in her seventies in a cohort sampled during active COVID-19. Sample: peripheral blood. Written as DNA, the CDR3 is TGTGCCAGCAGCCCACAGACAGATAGCTACGAGCAGTACTTC. Its protein is CASSPQTDSYEQYF.